The sequence of this T cell receptor (beta chain) was determined in a study of blood T cell repertoires in COVID-19. In the source study's methods: Reference gene primer amplification gave estimated nucleated cell counts. Method: immunoSEQ multiplex PCR; TCRdb's copy keeps in-frame clones and lacks some. V and J calls and clone size come straight from that table; D and trimming were deduced from the DNA. The sample holds some 300,000 clones; 90% are singletons and the top ten take about 1%. Seattle patient enrollment occurred during active infection, with longitudinal follow-up thereafter. Sequenced: peripheral blood. This TCR was sampled from a woman aged 40 to 49 with COVID-19, enrolled during active disease.

CDR3 DNA sequence: TGTGCCAGCAGCTTATACCACGGAACAGGGATGAATGGCTACACCTTC. This encodes CASSLYHGTGMNGYTF. The V gene is TRBV7-9, the J gene TRBJ1-2; TRBD1 might be the D (6 bases). Per the germline V gene, CDR1 is SEHNR and CDR2 is FQNEAQ (reference sequence). V was cut by 2 bases and J by 6 bases, with 19 bases left in between. The CDR3 extends over 16 amino acids.